This TCR beta chain appears in the sequencing data of a study of human T cells and chemical hapten exposure. Turning to the study itself: TCR yields per sample varied, mainly owing to small pooled library volume differences.

Library preparation tagged each individual cDNA molecule with a unique molecular identifier. Using its own MiXCR run on the RACE reads, TCRdb lists one record per CDR3 protein. The sample includes 150,000 to 200,000 distinct CDR3 sequences, around 23% of them seen just once. Germline values: CDR1 MDHEN, CDR2 SYDVKM. CDR3 size: 15 residues. Trimming left V 4 bases short and J 4 bases short, with 17 bases between. This sample's time point: patch test 3, about 24 weeks after DPC sensitization. Treatment of the sample: therapeutic diphenylcyclopropenone sensitization with weekly scalp DPC. The clonotype comes from a woman in her thirties or forties with alopecia areata. Some clones in this sample may be carry-over from other donors' samples. Source: whole blood, taken in connection with sensitization to the hapten diphenylcyclopropenone (DPC). V and J are TRBV28 and TRBJ2-7, with D perhaps given as TRBD1 or TRBD2 (5 bases each). This chain's CDR3 is CASSSSGAGPYEQYF. CDR3 DNA sequence: TGTGCCAGCAGTTCCTCCGGGGCCGGCCCTTACGAGCAGTACTTC.